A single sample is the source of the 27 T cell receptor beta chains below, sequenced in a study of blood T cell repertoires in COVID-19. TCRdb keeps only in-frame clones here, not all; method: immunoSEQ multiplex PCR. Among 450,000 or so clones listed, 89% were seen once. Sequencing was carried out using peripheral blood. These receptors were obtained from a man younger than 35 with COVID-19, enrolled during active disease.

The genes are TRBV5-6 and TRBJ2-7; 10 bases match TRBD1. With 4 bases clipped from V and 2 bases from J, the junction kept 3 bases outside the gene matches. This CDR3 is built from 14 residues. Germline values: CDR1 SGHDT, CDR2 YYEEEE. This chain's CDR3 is CASSTGQGTYEQYF. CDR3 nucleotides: TGTGCCAGCAGCACGGGACAGGGGACCTACGAGCAGTACTTC.

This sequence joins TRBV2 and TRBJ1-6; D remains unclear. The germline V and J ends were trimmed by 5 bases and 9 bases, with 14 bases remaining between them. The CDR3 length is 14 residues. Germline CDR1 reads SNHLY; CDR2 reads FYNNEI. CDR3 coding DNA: TGTGCCAGCAGTCCCCGGGGATTTCTTTCACCCCTCCACTTT. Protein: CASSPRGFLSPLHF. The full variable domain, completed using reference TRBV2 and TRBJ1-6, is EPEVTQTPSHQVTQMGQEVILRCVPISNHLYFYWYRQILGQKVEFLVSFYNNEISEKSEIFDDQFSVERPDGSNFTLKIRSTKLEDSAMYFCASSPRGFLSPLHFGNGTRLTVT.

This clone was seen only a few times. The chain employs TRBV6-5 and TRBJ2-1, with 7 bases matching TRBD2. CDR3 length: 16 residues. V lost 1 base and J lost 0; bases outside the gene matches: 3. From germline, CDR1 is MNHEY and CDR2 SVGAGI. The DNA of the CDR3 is TGTGCCAGCAGTTACTGGGGCGGGAGCTCCTACAATGAGCAGTTCTTC. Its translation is CASSYWGGSSYNEQFF.

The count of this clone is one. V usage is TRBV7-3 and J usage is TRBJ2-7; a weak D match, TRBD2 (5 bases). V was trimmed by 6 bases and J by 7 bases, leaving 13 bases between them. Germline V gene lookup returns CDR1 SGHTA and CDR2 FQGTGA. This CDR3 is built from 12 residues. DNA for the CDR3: TGTGCCAGCAGTCGCCCACCGGGGGAGCAGTACTTC. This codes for CASSRPPGEQYF.

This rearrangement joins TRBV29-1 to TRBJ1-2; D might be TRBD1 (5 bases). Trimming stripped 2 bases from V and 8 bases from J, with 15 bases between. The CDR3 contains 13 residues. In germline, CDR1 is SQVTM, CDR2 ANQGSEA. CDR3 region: CSVEQGFPFGYTF. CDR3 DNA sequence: TGCAGCGTTGAACAGGGCTTCCCCTTCGGCTACACCTTC.

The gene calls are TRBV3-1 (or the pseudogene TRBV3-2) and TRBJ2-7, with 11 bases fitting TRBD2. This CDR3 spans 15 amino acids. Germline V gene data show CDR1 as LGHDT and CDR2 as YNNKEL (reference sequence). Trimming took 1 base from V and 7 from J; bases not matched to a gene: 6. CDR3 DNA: TGTGCCAGCAGCCAAGTTAGCGGGGGGGCACGAGAGCAGTACTTC. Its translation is CASSQVSGGAREQYF.

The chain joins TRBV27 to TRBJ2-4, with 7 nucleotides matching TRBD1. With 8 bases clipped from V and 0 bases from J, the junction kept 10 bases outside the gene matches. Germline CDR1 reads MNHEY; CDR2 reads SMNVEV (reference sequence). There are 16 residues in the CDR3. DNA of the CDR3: TGTGCCAGCGGTGGACAGGACGACCTAGCCAAAAACATTCAGTACTTC. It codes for CASGGQDDLAKNIQYF.

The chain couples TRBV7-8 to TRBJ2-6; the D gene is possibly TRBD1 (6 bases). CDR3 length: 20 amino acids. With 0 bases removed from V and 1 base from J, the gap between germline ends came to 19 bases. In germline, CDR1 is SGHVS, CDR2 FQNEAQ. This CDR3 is CASSLAGTRDIGSGANVLTF. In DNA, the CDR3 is TGTGCCAGCAGCTTAGCCGGAACCCGGGACATTGGGTCTGGGGCCAACGTCCTGACTTTC.

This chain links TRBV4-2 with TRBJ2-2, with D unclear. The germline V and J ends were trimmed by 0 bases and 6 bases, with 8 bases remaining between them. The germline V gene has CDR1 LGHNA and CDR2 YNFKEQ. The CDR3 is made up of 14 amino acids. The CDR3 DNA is TGTGCCAGCAGCCAAGATCTACTCTCCGGGGAGCTGTTTTTT. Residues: CASSQDLLSGELFF.

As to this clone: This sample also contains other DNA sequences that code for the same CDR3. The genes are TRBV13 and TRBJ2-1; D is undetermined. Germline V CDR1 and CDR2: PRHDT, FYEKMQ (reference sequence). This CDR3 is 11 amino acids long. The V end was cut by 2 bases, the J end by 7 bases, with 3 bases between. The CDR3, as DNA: TGTGCCAGCAGCTTATCGAATGAGCAGTTCTTC. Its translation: CASSLSNEQFF. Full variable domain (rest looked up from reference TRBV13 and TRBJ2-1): AAGVIQSPRHLIKEKRETATLKCYPIPRHDTVYWYQQGPGQDPQFLISFYEKMQSDKGSIPDRFSAQQFSDYHSELNMSSLELGDSALYFCASSLSNEQFFGPGTRLTVL.

CDR3 coding DNA: TGCGCCAGCAGCCAAGACGTCTTAAATCAGCCCCAGCATTTT. Its protein product is CASSQDVLNQPQHF. The J gene is TRBJ1-5, the V gene TRBV4-1; no firm D call. V was pared by 0 bases and J by 4 bases, with 7 bases between. Germline assignment: CDR1 MGHRA and CDR2 YSYEKL. The CDR3 spans 14 residues.

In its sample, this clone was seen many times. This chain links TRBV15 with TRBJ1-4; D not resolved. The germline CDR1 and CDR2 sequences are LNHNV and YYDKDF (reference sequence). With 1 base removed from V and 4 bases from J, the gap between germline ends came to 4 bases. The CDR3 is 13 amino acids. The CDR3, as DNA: TGTGCCACCAGCAGAGCTTTTAATGAAAAACTGTTTTTT. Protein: CATSRAFNEKLFF.

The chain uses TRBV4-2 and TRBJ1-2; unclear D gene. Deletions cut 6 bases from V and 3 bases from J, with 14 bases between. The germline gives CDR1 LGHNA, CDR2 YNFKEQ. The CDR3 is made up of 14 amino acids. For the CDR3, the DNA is TGTGCCAGCAGTCCCGAGGCGGGCGACTATGGCTACACCTTC. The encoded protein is CASSPEAGDYGYTF.

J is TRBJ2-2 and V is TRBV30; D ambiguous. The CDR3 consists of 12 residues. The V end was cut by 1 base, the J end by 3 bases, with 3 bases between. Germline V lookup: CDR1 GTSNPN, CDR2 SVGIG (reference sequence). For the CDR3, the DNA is TGTGCCTGGAGTGAGCACACCGGGGAGCTGTTTTTT. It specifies CAWSEHTGELFF.

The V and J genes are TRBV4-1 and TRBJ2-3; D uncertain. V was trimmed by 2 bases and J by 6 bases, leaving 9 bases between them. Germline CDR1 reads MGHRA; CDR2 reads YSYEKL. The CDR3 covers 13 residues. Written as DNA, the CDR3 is TGCGCCAGCAGCCAACTAGTCTCCGATACGCAGTATTTT. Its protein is CASSQLVSDTQYF.

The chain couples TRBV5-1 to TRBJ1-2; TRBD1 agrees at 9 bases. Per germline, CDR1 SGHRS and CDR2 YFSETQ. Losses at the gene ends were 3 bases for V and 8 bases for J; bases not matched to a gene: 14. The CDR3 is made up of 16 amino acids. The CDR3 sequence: CASSSSPGQGLLGYTF. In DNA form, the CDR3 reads TGCGCCAGCAGCTCCTCTCCGGGACAGGGCCTTTTAGGCTACACCTTC.

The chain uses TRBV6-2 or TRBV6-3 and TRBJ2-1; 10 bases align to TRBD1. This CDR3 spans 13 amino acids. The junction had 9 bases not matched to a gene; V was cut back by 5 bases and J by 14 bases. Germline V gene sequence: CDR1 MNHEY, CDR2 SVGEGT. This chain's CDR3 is CASSPGTGVGKFF. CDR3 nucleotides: TGTGCCAGCAGTCCCGGGACAGGGGTTGGTAAGTTCTTC.

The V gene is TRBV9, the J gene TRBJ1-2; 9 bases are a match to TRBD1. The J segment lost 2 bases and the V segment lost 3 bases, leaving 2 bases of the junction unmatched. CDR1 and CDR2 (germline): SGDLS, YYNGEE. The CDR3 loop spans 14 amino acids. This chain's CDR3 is CASSAGQGNYGYTF. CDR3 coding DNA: TGTGCCAGCAGCGCGGGACAGGGAAACTATGGCTACACCTTC.

The CDR3 region is CASIPKQLFPIDEQFF. The CDR3 DNA follows: TGCGCCAGCATACCAAAACAGCTTTTCCCTATCGATGAGCAGTTCTTC. This chain connects TRBV5-1 to TRBJ2-1; D ambiguous. This CDR3 region has 16 residues. Trimming pared 6 bases from V and 8 bases from J, leaving 24 bases between. Germline CDR1 reads SGHRS; CDR2 reads YFSETQ.

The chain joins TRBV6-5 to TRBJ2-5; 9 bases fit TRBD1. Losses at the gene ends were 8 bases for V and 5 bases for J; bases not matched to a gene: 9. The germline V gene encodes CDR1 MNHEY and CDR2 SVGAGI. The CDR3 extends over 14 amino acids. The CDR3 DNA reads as TGTGCCAGCCAAACCGGGACAGGGATGGAGACCCAGTACTTC. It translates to CASQTGTGMETQYF.

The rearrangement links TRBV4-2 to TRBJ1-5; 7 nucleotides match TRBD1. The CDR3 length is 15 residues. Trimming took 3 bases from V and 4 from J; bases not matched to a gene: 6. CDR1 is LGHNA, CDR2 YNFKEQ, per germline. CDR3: CASSHSTGKNQPQHF. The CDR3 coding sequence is TGTGCCAGCAGCCATTCGACAGGGAAGAATCAGCCCCAGCATTTT.

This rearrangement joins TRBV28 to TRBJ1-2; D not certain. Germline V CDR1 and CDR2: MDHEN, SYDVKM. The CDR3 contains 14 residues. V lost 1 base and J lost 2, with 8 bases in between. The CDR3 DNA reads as TGTGCCAGCAGTTTATTACAAAAAAACTATGGCTACACCTTC. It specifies CASSLLQKNYGYTF.

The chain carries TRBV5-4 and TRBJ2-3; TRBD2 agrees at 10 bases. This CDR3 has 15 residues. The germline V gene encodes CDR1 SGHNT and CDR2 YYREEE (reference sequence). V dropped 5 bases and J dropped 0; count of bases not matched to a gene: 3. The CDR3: CASRLAGGSTDTQYF. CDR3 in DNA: TGTGCCAGCAGGTTAGCGGGAGGCAGCACAGATACGCAGTATTTT. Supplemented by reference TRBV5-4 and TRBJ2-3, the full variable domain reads ETGVTQSPTHLIKTRGQQVTLRCSSQSGHNTVSWYQQALGQGPQFIFQYYREEENGRGNFPPRFSGLQFPNYSSELNVNALELDDSALYLCASRLAGGSTDTQYFGPGTRLTVL.

The CDR3 region is CASSEEGGYEQYF. The CDR3 coding sequence is TGTGCCAGCAGTGAAGAGGGGGGGTACGAGCAGTACTTC. The chain joins TRBV6-1 to TRBJ2-7; D might be TRBD2 (7 bases). CDR3 length: 13 residues. V was cut by 1 base and J by 4 bases, with 8 bases left in between. Germline loops: CDR1 MNHNS, CDR2 SASEGT.

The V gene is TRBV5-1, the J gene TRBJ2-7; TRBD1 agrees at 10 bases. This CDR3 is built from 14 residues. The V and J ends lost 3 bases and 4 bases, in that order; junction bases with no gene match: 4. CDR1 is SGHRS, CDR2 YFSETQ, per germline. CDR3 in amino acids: CASSSDRGLYEQYF. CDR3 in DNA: TGCGCCAGCAGCTCTGACAGGGGGCTATACGAGCAGTACTTC. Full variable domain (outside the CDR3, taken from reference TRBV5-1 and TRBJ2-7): KAGVTQTPRYLIKTRGQQVTLSCSPISGHRSVSWYQQTPGQGLQFLFEYFSETQRNKGNFPGRFSGRQFSNSRSEMNVSTLELGDSALYLCASSSDRGLYEQYFGPGTRLTVT.

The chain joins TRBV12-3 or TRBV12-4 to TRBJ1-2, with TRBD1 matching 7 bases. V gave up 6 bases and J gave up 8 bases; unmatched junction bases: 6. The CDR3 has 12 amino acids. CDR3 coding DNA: TGTGCCAGCAGCAGGGGACAGCGAGGCTACACCTTC. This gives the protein CASSRGQRGYTF.

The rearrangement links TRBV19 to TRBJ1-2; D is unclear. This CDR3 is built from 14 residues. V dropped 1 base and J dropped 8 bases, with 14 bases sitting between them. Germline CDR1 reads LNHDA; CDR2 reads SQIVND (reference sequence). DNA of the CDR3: TGTGCCAGTAGTATAGTTCCCCCCCGGGAAGGCTACACCTTC. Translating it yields CASSIVPPREGYTF.